This record concerns one T cell receptor beta chain sequence. The antigen is not known. The CDR3 totals 16 residues. V dropped 0 bases and J dropped 2 bases, with 13 bases sitting between them. CDR1 and CDR2 (germline): LGHNA, YSLEER. These data are taken from a study of cytomegalovirus exposure and HLA in healthy donors. Whole-study results and caveats: The authors enumerated over 150 TCR beta chains as linked to cytomegalovirus. Within an earlier analysis, most TCR beta V segments proved productive either about 90% or about 30% of the time.

Primers included in the PCR were 60 Vbeta and 13 Jbeta primers. Produced via immunoSEQ multiplex PCR; TCRdb's table is partial and in-frame only. Among about 110,000 clones listed, under 90% were seen once. The V gene is TRBV4-3, the J gene TRBJ1-2; D perhaps matches TRBD1 (6 bases). This clonotype originated in a woman aged 18-30 years in good health and CMV-seronegative. The sample was PBMCs. CDR3 loop: CASSQDRARGNYGYTF. CDR3 coding DNA: TGCGCCAGCAGCCAAGATAGGGCGAGGGGGAACTATGGCTACACCTTC.